This TCR beta chain was obtained from a study of a mutant IDH1 vaccine in newly diagnosed glioma. Of note for this clone: Its antigen is still unknown.

Germline assignment: CDR1 SGHNT and CDR2 YENEEA. CDR3 length: 13 residues. The V end was cut by 3 bases, the J end by 7 bases, with 10 bases between. The protocol was immunoSEQ multiplex PCR, while the TCRdb copy is restricted to in-frame clones and leaves out a portion. This repertoire shows about 67,000 clones, over 75% found once; its top ten account for less than 15%. The time point here: week 23, last vaccination. One vaccine dose held 300 ug of mutant IDH1 20-mer peptide and came with topical imiquimod. Astrocytomas that were new, WHO grade 3 or 4, IDH1-mutant and ATRX-lost were present in the donors.

This chain connects TRBV11-3 to TRBJ2-1; D may be TRBD2 (5 bases). Sequenced here: PBMCs, sampled from a glioma patient whose treatment included an IDH1 peptide vaccine. This receptor was identified in a man aged 18 to 29 with glioma. In nucleotides, the CDR3 is TGTGCCAGCAGCTTCTCAACGGGAAATGAGCAGTTCTTC. It is translated as CASSFSTGNEQFF.